A selection of T cell receptor beta chains follows, all from one sample in a study of CD8 T cells in Susac syndrome. One entry per CDR3 protein results from TCRdb running MiXCR on the immunoSEQ multiplex PCR reads. Of 77,000 or so distinct CDR3 sequences in the sample, over 85% were seen once. The sample comprised CD8+ T cells from PBMCs. Receptors were obtained from a human donor with multiple sclerosis. Both conserved end residues are part of each CDR3. D genes are given only for firm matches. The size entry is marked missing in some rows and otherwise reads once, few, many or a size class.

TRBV29-1	TRBJ1-2	TRBD1	NA	TGCAGCGCTTACTCGGTGGGACAGGTCCTTTCGGGAGGCTACACCTTC	CSAYSVGQVLSGGYTF
TRBV11-1	TRBJ1-5	NA	once	TGTGCCAGCAGCTTCTCCGGACAGCAAACATTGTCCTATAGCAATCAGCCCCAGCATTTT	CASSFSGQQTLSYSNQPQHF
TRBV10-3	TRBJ2-5	NA	NA	TGTGCCATCAGTGAGTCGTCGGACAGTCAAGAGACCCAGTACTTC	CAISESSDSQETQYF
TRBV5-1	TRBJ2-7	NA	NA	TGCGCCAGCAGCAACCCCACCTACGAGCAGTACTTC	CASSNPTYEQYF
TRBV5-4	TRBJ1-5	TRBD1	NA	TGTGCCAGCAGCGCGTGGGACAGCCCCACGGAGCCCCAGCATTTT	CASSAWDSPTEPQHF
TRBV19	TRBJ2-7	NA	NA	TGTGCCAGTACCTCAGGAGACTCCTACGAGCAGTACTTC	CASTSGDSYEQYF
TRBV29-1	TRBJ1-4	NA	NA	TGCAGCGCTTGGGACGGCGGGGGTGAAAAACTGTTTTTT	CSAWDGGGEKLFF
TRBV7-8	TRBJ2-3	NA	NA	TGTGCCAGCAGCTTATATCCAGATACGCAGTATTTT	CASSLYPDTQYF
TRBV27	TRBJ2-1	TRBD1	NA	TGTGCCAGCAGACCCGGACAGGGGACTTGGTATGAGCAGTTCTTC	CASRPGQGTWYEQFF
TRBV3-1	TRBJ2-7	NA	NA	TGTGCCAGCAGCCAGGGCCTAGCTGGTCGTGAGCAGTACTTC	CASSQGLAGREQYF
TRBV6-5	TRBJ2-1	NA	NA	TGTGCCAGCAGTTGGCTGGACGCCGACAATGAGCAGTTCTTC	CASSWLDADNEQFF
TRBV29-1	TRBJ2-1	TRBD2	NA	TGCAGCGTTGAAGTTTGGCTAGCGGGGTACAATGAGCAGTTCTTC	CSVEVWLAGYNEQFF
TRBV19	TRBJ2-7	TRBD1	NA	TGTGCCAGTAGTCACGGACAGGGGCCCTACGAGCAGTACTTC	CASSHGQGPYEQYF
TRBV9	TRBJ2-3	TRBD2	NA	TGTGCCAGCAGCGTATCGACTAGCGGGGCAGATACGCAGTATTTT	CASSVSTSGADTQYF
TRBV5-6	TRBJ2-7	NA	NA	TGTGCCAGCAGCCCCGGCGGGCGCGAGCAGTACTTC	CASSPGGREQYF
TRBV5-1	TRBJ1-1	TRBD1	once	TGCGCCAGCAGCTTGGACGGGACAGGAAACACTGAAGCTTTCTTT	CASSLDGTGNTEAFF